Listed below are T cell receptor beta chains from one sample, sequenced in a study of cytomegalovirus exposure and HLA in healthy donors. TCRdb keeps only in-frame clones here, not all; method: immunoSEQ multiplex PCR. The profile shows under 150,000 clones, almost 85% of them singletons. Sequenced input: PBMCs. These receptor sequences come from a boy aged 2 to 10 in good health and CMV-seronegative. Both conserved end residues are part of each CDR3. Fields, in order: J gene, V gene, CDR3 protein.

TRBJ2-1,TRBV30,CAWSVISGGAGNEQFF
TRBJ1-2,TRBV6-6,CASTQGGSMLYGYTF
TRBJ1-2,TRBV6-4,CASSETGVDGYTF
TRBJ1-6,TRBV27,CASSLSGYSPLHF
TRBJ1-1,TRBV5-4,CASSPLQGAMNTEAFF
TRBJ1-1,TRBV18,CASSPTLERNTEAFF
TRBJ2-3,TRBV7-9,CASSSLDPGDPPTDTQYF
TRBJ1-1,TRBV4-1,CASSRSSSYTEAFF
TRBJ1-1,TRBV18,CASSFQGADTEAFF
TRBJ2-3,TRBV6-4,CASSDSGTPSDTQYF
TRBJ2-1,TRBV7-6,CASSHNWREGYNEQFF
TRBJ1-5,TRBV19,CASSRMSGVNQPQHF
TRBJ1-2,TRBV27,CASSLNRGRSDGYTF
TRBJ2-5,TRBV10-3,CAISELQDQETQYF
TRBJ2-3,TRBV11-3,CASSAGASTDTQYF
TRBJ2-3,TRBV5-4,CASSLASGSTDTQYF
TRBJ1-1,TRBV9,CASSVEPRSISQPEAFF
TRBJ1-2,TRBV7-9,CASSFAGTGNYGYTF
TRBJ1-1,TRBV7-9,CASRPGPVTEAFF
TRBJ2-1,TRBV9,CASSVGQLGSYNEQFF
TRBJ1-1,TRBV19,CASPGRGMNTEAFF
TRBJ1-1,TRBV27,CASSDRTGGRKAFF
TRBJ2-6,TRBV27,CASSPRWSFSGANVLTF
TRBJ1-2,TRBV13,CASSLEGTGIIYGYTF
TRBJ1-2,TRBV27,CASSFLGAHGYTF
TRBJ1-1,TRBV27,CASSEWTGANTEAFF
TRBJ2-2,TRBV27,CASRSGEVGELFF
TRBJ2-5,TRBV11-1,CASSLARAAQETQYF
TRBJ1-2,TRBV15,CATSREGVRGANYGYTF